This entry describes one T cell receptor (beta chain). Its specificity is not known. This sample is part of a study of CD8 T cells in Susac syndrome. General study results and limits: That the number of individuals in its TCR sequencing and HLA analysis was relatively small was acknowledged by the study.

RNA, at about 0.45 to 1 ug, was reverse transcribed with random hexamers. TCRdb analysed the immunoSEQ multiplex PCR reads with MiXCR anew, one entry per CDR3 protein. The sample contains about 240,000 distinct CDR3 sequences, about 96% of which appear only once. Specimen: CD4+ T cells from PBMCs. This receptor was taken from a human donor with Susac syndrome.

CDR3 sequence (DNA): TGTGCCAGCAGCCCCGGGACAGGGTACACTGAAGCTTTCTTT. Encoded protein: CASSPGTGYTEAFF. The chain combines TRBV12-3 or TRBV12-4 with TRBJ1-1, with 9 bases identical to TRBD1. The junction had 5 bases not matched to a gene; V was cut back by 6 bases and J by 3 bases. This CDR3 spans 14 amino acids.